The T cell receptor beta chain described here comes from a study of PD-1 blockade in classical Hodgkin lymphoma. For the study at large: The nivolumab dose that patients received was 3 mg/kg, given intravenously every 2 weeks.

Sequencing was performed with immunoSEQ multiplex PCR; in TCRdb, only in-frame clones are kept and a portion is missing. The data contain about 31,000 clones, approximately 83% of them singletons. Germline CDR1 is SGHDN and CDR2 is FVKESK. The CDR3 extends over 13 amino acids. The V end lost 4 bases, the J end lost 0 bases, and 7 bases lay between the germline ends. Each patient relapsed following autologous stem cell transplantation, and prior brentuximab vedotin exposure differed. Researchers report purifying CD4+ T cells from thawed PBMCs by magnetic negative selection. This clone was detected once. Its specificity is unknown. Study findings and constraints: At baseline, newly diagnosed patients reportedly showed less TCR diversity than healthy donors. There was a significant rise in CD4+ TCR diversity by C4D1, with no such rise for CD8+. Differences between repertoires have undefined causes, possibly disease activity or prior therapy.

The specimen comprised CD4+ T cells from blood, sampled at baseline. This TCR derives from a human donor with classical Hodgkin lymphoma. The chain employs TRBV14 and TRBJ2-7, with D unclear. CDR3: CASSLVNSYEQYF. CDR3 nucleotide sequence: TGTGCCAGCAGCCTAGTTAACTCCTACGAGCAGTACTTC.